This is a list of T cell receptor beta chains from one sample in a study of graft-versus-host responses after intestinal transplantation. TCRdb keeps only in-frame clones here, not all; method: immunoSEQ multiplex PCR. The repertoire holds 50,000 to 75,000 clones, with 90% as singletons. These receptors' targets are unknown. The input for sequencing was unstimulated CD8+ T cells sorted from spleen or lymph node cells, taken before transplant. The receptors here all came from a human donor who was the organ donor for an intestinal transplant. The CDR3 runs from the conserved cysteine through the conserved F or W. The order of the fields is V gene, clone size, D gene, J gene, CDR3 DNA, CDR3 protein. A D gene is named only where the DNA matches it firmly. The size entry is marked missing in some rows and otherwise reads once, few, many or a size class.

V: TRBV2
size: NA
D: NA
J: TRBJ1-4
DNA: TGTGCCAGCAGTGGACTAATAGGCGTACGGGAAAAACTGTTTTTT
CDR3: CASSGLIGVREKLFF

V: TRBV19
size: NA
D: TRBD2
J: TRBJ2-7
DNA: TGTGCCAGTAGTTCGTGGGAGGGCCGCCACGAGCAGTACTTC
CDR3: CASSSWEGRHEQYF

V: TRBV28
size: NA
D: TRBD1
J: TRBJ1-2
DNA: TGTGCCAGCAGTTCGAGGACAGGGTCGGGAGCAGGCTACACCTTC
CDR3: CASSSRTGSGAGYTF

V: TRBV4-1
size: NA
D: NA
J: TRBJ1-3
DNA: TGCGCCAGCAGCCAAGCTGGGGGAGGCGGAAACACCATATATTTT
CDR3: CASSQAGGGGNTIYF

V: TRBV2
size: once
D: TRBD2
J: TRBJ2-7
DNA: TGTGCCACCTCAGTGACCCAGAGGACTAGCGGGAGACGAGATGTCTACGAGCAGTACTTC
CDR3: CATSVTQRTSGRRDVYEQYF

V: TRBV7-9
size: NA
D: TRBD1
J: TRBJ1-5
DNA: TGTGCCAGCAGCGAACAGGGGGCGGACGACAATCAGCCCCAGCATTTT
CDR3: CASSEQGADDNQPQHF

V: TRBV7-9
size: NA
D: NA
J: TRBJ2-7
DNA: TGTGCCATTACACAGGACGCTGACGGCTCGTACCCCTACGAGCAGTACTTC
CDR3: CAITQDADGSYPYEQYF

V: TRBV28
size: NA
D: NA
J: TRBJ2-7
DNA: TGTGCCAGCAGTTTTCCGGGGAACTCCTACGAGCAGTACTTC
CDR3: CASSFPGNSYEQYF

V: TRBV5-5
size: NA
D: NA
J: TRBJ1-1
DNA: TGTGCCAGCAGCTCTGAGGGTATGAACACTGAAGCTTTCTTT
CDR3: CASSSEGMNTEAFF

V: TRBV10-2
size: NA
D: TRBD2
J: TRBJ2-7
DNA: TGCGCCAGCAGTGTAGCGGGAGAAACCTACGAGCAGTACTTC
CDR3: CASSVAGETYEQYF

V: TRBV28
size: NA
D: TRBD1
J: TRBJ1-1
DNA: TGTGCCAGCAGTTTAGGCAGGGGGGACACTGAAGCTTTCTTT
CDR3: CASSLGRGDTEAFF

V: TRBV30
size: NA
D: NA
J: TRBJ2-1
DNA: TGTGCCTGGGCGGGTGGCGGCAATGAGCAGTTCTTC
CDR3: CAWAGGGNEQFF

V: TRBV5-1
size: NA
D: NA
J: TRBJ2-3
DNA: TGCGCCAGCACAGGGCTCACAGATACGCAGTATTTT
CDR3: CASTGLTDTQYF

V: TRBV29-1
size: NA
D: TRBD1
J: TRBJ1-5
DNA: TGCAGCGTAAGGGGGACAGGCAATCAGCCCCAGCATTTT
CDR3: CSVRGTGNQPQHF

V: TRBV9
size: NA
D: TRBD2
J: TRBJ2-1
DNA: TGTGCCAGCAGCACTAGCGGGAGTTTAGATGAGCAGTTCTTC
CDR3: CASSTSGSLDEQFF

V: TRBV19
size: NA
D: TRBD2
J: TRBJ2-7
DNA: TGTGCCAGTAGTATTGGGAGTCTAGCGGGAGGGCCTCTCGGCGAGCAGTACTTC
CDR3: CASSIGSLAGGPLGEQYF

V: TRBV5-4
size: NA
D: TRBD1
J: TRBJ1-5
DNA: TGTGCCAGCAGTTCGGGACAGGGAGATCAGCCCCAGCATTTT
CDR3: CASSSGQGDQPQHF

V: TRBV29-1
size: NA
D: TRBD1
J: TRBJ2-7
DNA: TGCAGCGTTGAAGATCGACAGGGGCCCTACGAGCAGTACTTC
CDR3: CSVEDRQGPYEQYF

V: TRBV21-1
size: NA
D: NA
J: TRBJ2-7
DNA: TGTGCCAGCAGCAAAAGGGACAGTTTGACCTACGAGCAGTACTTC
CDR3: CASSKRDSLTYEQYF

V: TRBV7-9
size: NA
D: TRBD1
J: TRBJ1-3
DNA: TGTGCCAGCAGCTTAGGTGGACAGGGCTCTGGAAACACCATATATTTT
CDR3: CASSLGGQGSGNTIYF

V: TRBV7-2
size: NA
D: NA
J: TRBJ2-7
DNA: TGTGCCAGCAGCTTAACAGGATCCCCCTACGAGCAGTACTTC
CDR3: CASSLTGSPYEQYF

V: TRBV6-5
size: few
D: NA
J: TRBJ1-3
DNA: TGTGCCAGCAGACCTACAGGGAGAGGAAACACCATATATTTT
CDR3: CASRPTGRGNTIYF

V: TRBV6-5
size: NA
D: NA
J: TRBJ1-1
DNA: TGTGCCAGCAGTTACTCTTACAGGTTCACTGAAGCTTTCTTT
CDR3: CASSYSYRFTEAFF

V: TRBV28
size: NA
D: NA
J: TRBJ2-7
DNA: TGTGCCAGCAGACCGGGTAGGCCTCCGCCCTACGAGCAGTACTTC
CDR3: CASRPGRPPPYEQYF

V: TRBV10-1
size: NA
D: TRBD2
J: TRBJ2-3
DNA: TGCGCCAGCAGTGAGGGGGGACTAGCCGGAACAGATACGCAGTATTTT
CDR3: CASSEGGLAGTDTQYF

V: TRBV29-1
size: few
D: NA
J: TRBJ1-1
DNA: TGCAGCGCCTGGACATGGAACACTGAAGCTTTCTTT
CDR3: CSAWTWNTEAFF

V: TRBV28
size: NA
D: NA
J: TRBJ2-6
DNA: TGTGCCAGCAGGCCCACAGAACCTGGGGCCAACGTCCTGACTTTC
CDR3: CASRPTEPGANVLTF

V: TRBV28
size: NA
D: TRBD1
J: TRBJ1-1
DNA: TGTGCCAGCAAAAAAGACAGGGGCCAGCTCATGAACACTGAAGCTTTCTTT
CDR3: CASKKDRGQLMNTEAFF

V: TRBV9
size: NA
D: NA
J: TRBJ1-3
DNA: TGTGCCAGCAGCCCGAGCTCTGGAAACACCATATATTTT
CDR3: CASSPSSGNTIYF

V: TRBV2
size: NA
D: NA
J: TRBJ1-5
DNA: TGTGCCAGCAGTAACCCCCTTTTTCTTGGGGGCGATCTTAATCAGCCCCAGCATTTT
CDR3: CASSNPLFLGGDLNQPQHF

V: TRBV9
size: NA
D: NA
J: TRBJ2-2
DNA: TGTGCCAGCAGCGAACAGGGTAACCCGAACACCGGGGAGCTGTTTTTT
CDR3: CASSEQGNPNTGELFF

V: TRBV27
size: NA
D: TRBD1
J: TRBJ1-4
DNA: TGTGCCAGCAGTTCTGGACAGGGGGCTAATGAAAAACTGTTTTTT
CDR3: CASSSGQGANEKLFF

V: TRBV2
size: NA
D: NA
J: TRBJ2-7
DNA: TGTGCCAGCAGTAGGGGGACCTACGAGCAGTACTTC
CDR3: CASSRGTYEQYF

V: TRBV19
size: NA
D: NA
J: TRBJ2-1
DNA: TGTGCCAGTGAAGATGACTCCTGGCACCACAATGAGCAGTTCTTC
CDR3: CASEDDSWHHNEQFF

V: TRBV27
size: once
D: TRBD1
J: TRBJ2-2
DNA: TGTGCCAGCAGTTTCCGGACAGGTCCGAACACCGGGGAGCTGTTTTTT
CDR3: CASSFRTGPNTGELFF

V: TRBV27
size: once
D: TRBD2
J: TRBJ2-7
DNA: TGTGCCAGCAGTCTCGACCCGGGAGGGAAGGACGAGCAGTACTTC
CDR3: CASSLDPGGKDEQYF

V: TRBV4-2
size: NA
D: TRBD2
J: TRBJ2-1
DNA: TGTGCCAGCAGCCACCCTAGCGGGAGTAAGTCCGCGAATGAGCAGTTCTTC
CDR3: CASSHPSGSKSANEQFF

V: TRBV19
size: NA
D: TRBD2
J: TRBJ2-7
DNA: TGTGCCAGTAGTATCTCCGGCGGGAGGACCTACGAGCAGTACTTC
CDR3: CASSISGGRTYEQYF

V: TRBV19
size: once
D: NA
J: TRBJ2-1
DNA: TGTGCCAGTAAGGCGGGTTACAATGAGCAGTTCTTC
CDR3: CASKAGYNEQFF

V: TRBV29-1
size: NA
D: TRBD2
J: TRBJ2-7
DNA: TGCAGCGTTAATAAGCCGGGGACTAGCGGGACGTACGAGCAGTACTTC
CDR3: CSVNKPGTSGTYEQYF

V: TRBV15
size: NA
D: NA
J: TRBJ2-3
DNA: TGTGCCACCAGTGTCGCGGCAGAGCCTAGCACAGATACGCAGTATTTT
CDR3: CATSVAAEPSTDTQYF

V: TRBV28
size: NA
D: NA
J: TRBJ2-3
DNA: TGTGCCAGCAGTTTCCAGGGGACCGATACGCAGTATTTT
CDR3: CASSFQGTDTQYF

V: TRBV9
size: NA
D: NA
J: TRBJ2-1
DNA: TGTGCCAGCAGCGTCCGATCGACAGGCTACAATGAGCAGTTCTTC
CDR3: CASSVRSTGYNEQFF

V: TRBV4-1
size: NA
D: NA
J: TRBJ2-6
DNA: TGCGCCAGCAGCCATCAGCTGGGGACATACTCTGGGGCCAACGTCCTGACTTTC
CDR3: CASSHQLGTYSGANVLTF

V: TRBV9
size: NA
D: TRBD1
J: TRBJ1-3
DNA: TGTGCCAGCAGCGTAGGAACAGGGGCAGGAAACACCATATATTTT
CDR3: CASSVGTGAGNTIYF

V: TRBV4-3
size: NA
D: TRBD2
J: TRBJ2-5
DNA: TGCGCCAGCAGCCAAGATAGAAGCGGGAGCGGAGAGACCCAGTACTTC
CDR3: CASSQDRSGSGETQYF

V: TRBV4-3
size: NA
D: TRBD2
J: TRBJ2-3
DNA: TGCGCCAGCAGCCAAGATCGAGCGGGAGTAACAGATACGCAGTATTTT
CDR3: CASSQDRAGVTDTQYF

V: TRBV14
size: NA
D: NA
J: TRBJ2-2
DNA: TGTGCCAGCTCCGGACAGAGGGTCACCGGGGAGCTGTTTTTT
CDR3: CASSGQRVTGELFF

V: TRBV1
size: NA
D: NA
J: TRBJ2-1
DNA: TGCACCAGCAGCCAAGATCCCGGACTAGCGGGAGCTCCGTACAATGAGCAGTTCTTC
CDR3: CTSSQDPGLAGAPYNEQFF